This T cell receptor (beta chain) was sequenced during a study of control samples from healthy donors and cancer patients. Sequencing used immunoSEQ multiplex PCR; TCRdb keeps in-frame clones, though not all of them. This table holds 130,000 or so clones, roughly 89% found once. The CDR3 spans 13 residues. Trimming shortened V by 4 bases and J by 4 bases, and 10 bases separated the two germline ends. Germline V gives CDR1 MNHEY, CDR2 SVGAGI. The J gene is TRBJ1-1, the V gene TRBV6-5; a weak D match, TRBD1 (6 bases). The sequenced sample consisted of PBMCs. This TCR derives from a man aged 50 to 59 with head and neck cancer. The CDR3 is CASSLQGPTEAFF. For the CDR3, the DNA is TGTGCCAGCAGTTTACAGGGTCCCACTGAAGCTTTCTTT.